What follows is one TCR beta chain and its context. No cognate antigen has been identified for it. No quality values exist for individual bases; no much larger clone is one base distant. This entry belongs to a study of T cells in localized non-small cell lung cancer (dated by TCRdb to the early 2020s). Looking at the study overall: Comparing tumors with uninvolved tumor-adjacent lungs, the study looked at the T cell repertoires of 200 to 250 patients with early-stage NSCLC. The cohort consisted of about 240 treatment-naive NSCLC patients whose localized lung tumors had been resected. A mean age of about 66 years was recorded for the NSCLC patients, of whom 129 were male and about a hundred were female. What the study reported, not specific to this receptor: Multi-region tumor sequencing was not performed, so intratumor heterogeneity could not be excluded. Uninvolved tumor-adjacent lung showed the highest T cell clonality, higher than tumor, which suggests more focused antigenic responses in the uninvolved tumor-adjacent lung. Because of the exploratory design, TCR variables were selected using unadjusted p-values without false-discovery rate correction. Longer overall survival was associated with higher T cell density in blood, whereas shorter survival was associated with higher clonality in adjacent lung. A median of around 60 of the top 100 tumor clones turned up in the paired uninvolved adjacent lung, and about 28 of those clones also ranked among the top 100 of that same adjacent lung.

At diagnosis, peripheral blood, uninvolved tumor-adjacent lung and tumor were collected and were preserved as a mix of fresh-frozen and FFPE material. For TCR repertoire profiling, blood samples were analyzed in the form of peripheral blood mononuclear cells. The immunoSEQ Assay was used to sequence TCR beta CDR3 regions from DNA. Per the source publication's procedure: To compute T cell density, TCR beta template counts were normalized to usable DNA, which was estimated by amplifying housekeeping genes. Richness was estimated using the preseqR package, with extrapolation to 400,000 templates for PBMC samples and to 120,000 templates for tissue samples. Clonality was calculated as one minus Pielou's evenness. Tissue-enriched TCRs were identified by differential abundance testing using productive amino-acid clonotypes, minimum total count 5 and alpha 0.1. The Jaccard Index and the Morisita Overlap Index were used to quantify repertoire overlap between compartments. TCR beta CDR3s were clustered by GLIPH together with public tetramer-defined viral CDR3s, and at least three viral sequences plus V-gene enrichment were required for viral motifs. What TCRdb holds here is the immuneACCESS table cut down to in-frame rearrangements. Part of the clones is not present; checked against another copy, under half of the missing clones reflect an unresolved V gene, and the others are unexplained. That table furnishes V, J and clone size, whereas the DNA furnished D and trimming. The sample profile shows approximately 20,000 clones; around 91% of them were found once. The top ten clones comprise roughly 8.1% of the sample.

Looking up the germline V gene (reference sequence) yields CDR1 GTSNPN and CDR2 SVGIG. V is pared back by 1 base and J by 6 bases, with 14 bases lying between the germline termini. The CDR3 spans 14 residues, from the cysteine through the phenylalanine. Just CDR3 DNA is preserved here, 42 bases in frame from base 1. This TCR came from a man between 35 and 75 years old with stage I lung adenocarcinoma. This chain joins TRBV30 to TRBJ2-3; the D gene is possibly TRBD2, with 6 bases matching. Sample: peripheral blood, taken before any cancer treatment. CDR3 loop: CAWSEAGSQDTQYF. The DNA sequence follows: TGTGCCTGGAGTGAGGCGGGATCACAGGATACGCAGTATTTT.